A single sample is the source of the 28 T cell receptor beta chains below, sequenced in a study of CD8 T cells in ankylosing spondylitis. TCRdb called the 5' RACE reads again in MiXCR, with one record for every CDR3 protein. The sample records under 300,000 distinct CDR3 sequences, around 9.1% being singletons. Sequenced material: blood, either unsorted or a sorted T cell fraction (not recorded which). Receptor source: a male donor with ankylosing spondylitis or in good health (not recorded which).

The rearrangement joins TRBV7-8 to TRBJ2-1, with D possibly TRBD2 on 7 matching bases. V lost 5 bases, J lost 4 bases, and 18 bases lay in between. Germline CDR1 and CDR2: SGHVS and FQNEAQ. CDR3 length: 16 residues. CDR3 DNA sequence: TGTGCCAGCAGCCCAGGAGAGGGGGGGGCATACAATGAGCAGTTCTTC. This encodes CASSPGEGGAYNEQFF.

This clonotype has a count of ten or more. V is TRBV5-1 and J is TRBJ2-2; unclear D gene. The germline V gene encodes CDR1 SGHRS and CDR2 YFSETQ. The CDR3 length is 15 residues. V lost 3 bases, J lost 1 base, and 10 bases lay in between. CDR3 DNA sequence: TGCGCCAGCAGCTCTGACCGCTTGAACACCGGGGAGCTGTTTTTT. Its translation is CASSSDRLNTGELFF.

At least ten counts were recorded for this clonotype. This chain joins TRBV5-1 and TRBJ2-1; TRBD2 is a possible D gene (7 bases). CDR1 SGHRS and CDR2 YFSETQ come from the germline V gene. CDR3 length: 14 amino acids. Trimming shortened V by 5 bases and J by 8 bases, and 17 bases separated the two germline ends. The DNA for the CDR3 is TGCGCCAGCAGTCAGTGGGAGGGGGAGGATGAGCAGTTCTTC. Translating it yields CASSQWEGEDEQFF.

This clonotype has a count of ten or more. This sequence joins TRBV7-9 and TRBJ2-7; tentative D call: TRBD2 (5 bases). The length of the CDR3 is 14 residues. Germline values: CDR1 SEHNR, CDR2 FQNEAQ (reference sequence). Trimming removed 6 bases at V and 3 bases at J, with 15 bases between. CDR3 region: CASSPSGSYYEQYF. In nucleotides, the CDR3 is TGTGCCAGCAGTCCCTCGGGGAGTTACTACGAGCAGTACTTC.

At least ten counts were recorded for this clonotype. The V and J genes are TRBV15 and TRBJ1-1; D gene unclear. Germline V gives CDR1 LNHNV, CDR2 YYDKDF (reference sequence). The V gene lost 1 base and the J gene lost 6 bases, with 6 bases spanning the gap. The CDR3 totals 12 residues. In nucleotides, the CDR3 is TGTGCCACCAGCAGAGGCAACGCTGAAGCTTTCTTT. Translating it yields CATSRGNAEAFF. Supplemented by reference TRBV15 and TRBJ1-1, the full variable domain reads DAMVIQNPRYQVTQFGKPVTLSCSQTLNHNVMYWYQQKSSQAPKLLFHYYDKDFNNEADTPDNFQSRRPNTSFCFLDIRSPGLGDTAMYLCATSRGNAEAFFGQGTRLTVV.

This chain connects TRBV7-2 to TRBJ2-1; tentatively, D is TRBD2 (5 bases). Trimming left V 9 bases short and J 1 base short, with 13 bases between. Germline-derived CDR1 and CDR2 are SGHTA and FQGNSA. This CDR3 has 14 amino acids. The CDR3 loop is CASTHRTSYNEQFF. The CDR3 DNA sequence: TGTGCCAGTACTCATAGGACTTCCTACAATGAGCAGTTCTTC.

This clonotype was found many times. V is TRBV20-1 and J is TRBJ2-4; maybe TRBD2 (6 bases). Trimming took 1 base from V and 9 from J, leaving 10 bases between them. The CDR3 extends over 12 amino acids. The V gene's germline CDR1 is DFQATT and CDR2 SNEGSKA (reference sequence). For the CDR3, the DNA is TGCAGTGCTAGAGGGCGGCGGGGCATTCAGTACTTC. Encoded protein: CSARGRRGIQYF.

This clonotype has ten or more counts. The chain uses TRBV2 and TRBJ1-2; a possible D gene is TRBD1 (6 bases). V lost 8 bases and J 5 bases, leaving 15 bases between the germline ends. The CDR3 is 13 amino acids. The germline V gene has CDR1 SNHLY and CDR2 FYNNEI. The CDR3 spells CASPTGGRYGYTF. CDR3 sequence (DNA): TGTGCCAGCCCGACTGGGGGCCGATATGGCTACACCTTC.

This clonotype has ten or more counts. The chain's CDR3 is CASSSGTTDTGELFF. The CDR3 DNA follows: TGCGCCAGCAGTTCGGGGACAACAGACACCGGGGAGCTGTTTTTT. This rearrangement joins TRBV5-1 to TRBJ2-2; possibly TRBD1 for D (6 bases). V gave up 5 bases and J gave up 3 bases, with 14 bases separating them. The CDR3 is made up of 15 amino acids. Germline V gene sequence: CDR1 SGHRS, CDR2 YFSETQ.

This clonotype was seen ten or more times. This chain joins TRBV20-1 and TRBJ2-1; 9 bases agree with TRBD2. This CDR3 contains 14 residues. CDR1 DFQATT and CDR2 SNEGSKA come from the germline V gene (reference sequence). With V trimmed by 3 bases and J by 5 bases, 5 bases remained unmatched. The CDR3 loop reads CSARQASGNNEQFF. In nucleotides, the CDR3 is TGCAGTGCTAGGCAGGCTAGCGGGAACAATGAGCAGTTCTTC.

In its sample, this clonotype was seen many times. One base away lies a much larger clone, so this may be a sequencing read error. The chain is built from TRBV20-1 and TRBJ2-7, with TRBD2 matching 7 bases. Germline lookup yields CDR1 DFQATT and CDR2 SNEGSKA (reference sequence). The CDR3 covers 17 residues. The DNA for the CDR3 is TGCTGTGCTAGAGATGGGGAGGCTAGCGGAGACTCCTACGAGCAGTACTTC. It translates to CCARDGEASGDSYEQYF.

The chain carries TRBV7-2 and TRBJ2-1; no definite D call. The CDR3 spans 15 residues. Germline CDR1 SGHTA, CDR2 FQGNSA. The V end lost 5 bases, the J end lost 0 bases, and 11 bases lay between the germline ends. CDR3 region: CASSPRRSSYNEQFF. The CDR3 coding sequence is TGTGCCAGCAGCCCACGCCGCAGCTCCTACAATGAGCAGTTCTTC.

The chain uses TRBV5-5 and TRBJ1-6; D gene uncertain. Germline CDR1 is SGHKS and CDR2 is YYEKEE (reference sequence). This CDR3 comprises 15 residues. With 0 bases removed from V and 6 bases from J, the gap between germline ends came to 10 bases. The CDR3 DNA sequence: TGTGCCAGCAGCTTGGAACCGGTGGGTAATTCACCCCTCCACTTT. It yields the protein CASSLEPVGNSPLHF.

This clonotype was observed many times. The CDR3 sequence: CASSPGPTSYNEQFF. In DNA form, the CDR3 reads TGTGCCAGCAGCCCAGGACCAACCTCCTACAATGAGCAGTTCTTC. This rearrangement joins TRBV6-2 or TRBV6-3 to TRBJ2-1; no clear D. CDR3 length equals 15 residues. V was cut by 6 bases and J by 0 bases, with 12 bases left in between. Germline V gene lookup returns CDR1 MNHEY and CDR2 SVGEGT.

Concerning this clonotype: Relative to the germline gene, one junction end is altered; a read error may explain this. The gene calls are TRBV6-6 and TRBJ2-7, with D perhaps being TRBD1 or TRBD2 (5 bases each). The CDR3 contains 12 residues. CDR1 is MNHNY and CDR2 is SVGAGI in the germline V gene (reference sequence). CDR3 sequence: CASSFREIEPDF. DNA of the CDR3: TGTGCCAGCAGTTTCAGGGAGATAGAGCCGGACTTC.

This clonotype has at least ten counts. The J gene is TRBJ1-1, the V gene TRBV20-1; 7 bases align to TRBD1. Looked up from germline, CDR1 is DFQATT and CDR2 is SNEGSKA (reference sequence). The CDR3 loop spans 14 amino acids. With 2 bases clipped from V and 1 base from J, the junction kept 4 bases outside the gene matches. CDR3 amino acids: CSARRGQRNTEAFF. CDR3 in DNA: TGCAGTGCTAGAAGGGGACAGAGGAACACTGAAGCTTTCTTT.

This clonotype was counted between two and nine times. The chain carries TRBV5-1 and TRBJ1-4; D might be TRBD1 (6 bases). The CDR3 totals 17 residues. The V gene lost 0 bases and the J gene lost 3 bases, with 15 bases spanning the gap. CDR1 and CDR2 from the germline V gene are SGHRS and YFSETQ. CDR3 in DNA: TGCGCCAGCAGCTTGGGGGGGTCGGGGGCCTCTAATGAAAAACTGTTTTTT. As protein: CASSLGGSGASNEKLFF.

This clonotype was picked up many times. CDR3 amino acids: CAISSQVLTSYEQYF. DNA for the CDR3: TGTGCCATCAGCTCACAGGTTTTGACCTCCTACGAGCAGTACTTC. The V and J genes are TRBV10-3 and TRBJ2-7; TRBD1 might be the D (5 bases). CDR3 length equals 15 residues. The germline CDR1 and CDR2 sequences are ENHRY and SYGVKD. V lost 6 bases and J 0 bases, leaving 15 bases between the germline ends.

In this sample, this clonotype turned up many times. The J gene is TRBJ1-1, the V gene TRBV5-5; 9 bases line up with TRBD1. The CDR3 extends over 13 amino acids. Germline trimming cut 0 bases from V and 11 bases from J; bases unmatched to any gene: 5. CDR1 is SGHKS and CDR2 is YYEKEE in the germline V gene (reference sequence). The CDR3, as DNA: TGTGCCAGCAGCTTGGGGACAGGGGATCGGGCTTTCTTT. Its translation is CASSLGTGDRAFF. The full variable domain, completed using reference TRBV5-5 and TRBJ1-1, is DAGVTQSPTHLIKTRGQQVTLRCSPISGHKSVSWYQQVLGQGPQFIFQYYEKEERGRGNFPDRFSARQFPNYSSELNVNALLLGDSALYLCASSLGTGDRAFFGQGTRLTVV.

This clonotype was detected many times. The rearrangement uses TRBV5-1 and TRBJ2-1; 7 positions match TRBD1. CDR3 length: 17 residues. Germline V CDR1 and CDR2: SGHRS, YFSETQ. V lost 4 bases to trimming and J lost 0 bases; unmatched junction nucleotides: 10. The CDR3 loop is CASSRLGGESSYNEQFF. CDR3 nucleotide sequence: TGCGCCAGCAGCCGCCTAGGGGGCGAAAGCTCCTACAATGAGCAGTTCTTC.

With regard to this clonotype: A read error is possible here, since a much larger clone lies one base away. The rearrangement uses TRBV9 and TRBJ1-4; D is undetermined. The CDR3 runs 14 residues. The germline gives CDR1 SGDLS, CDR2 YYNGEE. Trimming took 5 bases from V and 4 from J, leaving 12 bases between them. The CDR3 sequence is CASSRHSLNEKLFF. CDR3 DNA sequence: TGTGCCAGCAGTCGGCACAGCCTTAATGAAAAACTGTTTTTT.

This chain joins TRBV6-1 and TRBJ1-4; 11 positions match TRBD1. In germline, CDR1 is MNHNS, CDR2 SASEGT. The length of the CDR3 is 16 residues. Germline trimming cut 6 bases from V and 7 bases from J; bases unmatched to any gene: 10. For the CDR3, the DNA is TGTGCCAGCAGCCGATCCGGGACAGGGGGGGGTGAAAAACTGTTTTTT. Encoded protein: CASSRSGTGGGEKLFF.

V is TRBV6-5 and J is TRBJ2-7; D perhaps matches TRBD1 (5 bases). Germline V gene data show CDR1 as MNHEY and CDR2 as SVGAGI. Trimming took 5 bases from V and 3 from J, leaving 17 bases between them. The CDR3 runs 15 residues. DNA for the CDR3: TGTGCCAGCAGTAACAGAGACAGTTTAGGCTACGAGCAGTACTTC. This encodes CASSNRDSLGYEQYF.

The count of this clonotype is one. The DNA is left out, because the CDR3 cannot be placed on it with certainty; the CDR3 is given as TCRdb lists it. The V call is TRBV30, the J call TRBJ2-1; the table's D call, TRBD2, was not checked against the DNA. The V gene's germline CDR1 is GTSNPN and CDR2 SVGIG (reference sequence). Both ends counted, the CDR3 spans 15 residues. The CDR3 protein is CAWSVAGGSYNEQIF.

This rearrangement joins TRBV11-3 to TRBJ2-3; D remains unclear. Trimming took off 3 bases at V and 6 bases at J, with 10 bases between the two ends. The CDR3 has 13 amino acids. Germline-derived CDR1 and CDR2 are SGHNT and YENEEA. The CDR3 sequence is CASSLRPPDTQYF. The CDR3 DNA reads TGTGCCAGCAGCTTGAGGCCCCCGGATACGCAGTATTTT.

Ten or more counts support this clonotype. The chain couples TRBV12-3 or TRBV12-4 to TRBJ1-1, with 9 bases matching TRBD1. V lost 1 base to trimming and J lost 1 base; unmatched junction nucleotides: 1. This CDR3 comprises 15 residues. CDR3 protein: CASSLEGQGNTEAFF. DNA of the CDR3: TGTGCCAGCAGTTTAGAGGGACAGGGGAACACTGAAGCTTTCTTT.

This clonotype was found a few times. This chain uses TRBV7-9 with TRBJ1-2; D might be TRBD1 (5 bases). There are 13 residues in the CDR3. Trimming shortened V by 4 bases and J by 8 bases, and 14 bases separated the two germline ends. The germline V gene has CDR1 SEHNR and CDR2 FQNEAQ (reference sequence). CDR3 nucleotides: TGTGCCAGCAGCTCGCGGGGGGGGAACGGCTACACCTTC. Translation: CASSSRGGNGYTF.

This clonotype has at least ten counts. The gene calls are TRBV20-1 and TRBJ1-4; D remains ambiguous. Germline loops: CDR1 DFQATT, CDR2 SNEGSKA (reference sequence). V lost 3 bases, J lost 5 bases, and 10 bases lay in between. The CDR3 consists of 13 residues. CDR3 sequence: CSARDGSNEKLFF. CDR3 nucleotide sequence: TGCAGTGCTAGGGACGGCTCGAATGAAAAACTGTTTTTT.